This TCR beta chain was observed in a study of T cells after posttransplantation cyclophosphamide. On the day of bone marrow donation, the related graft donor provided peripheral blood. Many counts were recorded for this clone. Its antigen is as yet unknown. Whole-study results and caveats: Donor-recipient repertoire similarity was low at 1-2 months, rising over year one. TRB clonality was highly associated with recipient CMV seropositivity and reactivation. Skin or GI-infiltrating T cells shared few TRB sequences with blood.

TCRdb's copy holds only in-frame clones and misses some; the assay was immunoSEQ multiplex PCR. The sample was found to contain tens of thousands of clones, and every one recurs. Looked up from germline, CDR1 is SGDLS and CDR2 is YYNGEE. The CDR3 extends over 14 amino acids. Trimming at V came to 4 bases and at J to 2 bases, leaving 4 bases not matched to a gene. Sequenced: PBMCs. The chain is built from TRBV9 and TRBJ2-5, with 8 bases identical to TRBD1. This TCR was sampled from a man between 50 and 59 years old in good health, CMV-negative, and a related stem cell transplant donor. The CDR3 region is CASSPGQGQETQYF. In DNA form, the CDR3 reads TGTGCCAGCAGCCCCGGACAGGGACAAGAGACCCAGTACTTC.